This T cell receptor beta chain derives from a study of shared clonotypes between healthy human individuals. Trimming stripped 0 bases from V and 3 bases from J, with 15 bases between. The CDR3 length is 17 residues. From germline, CDR1 is SEHNR and CDR2 FQNEAQ (reference sequence). Sequencing used immunoSEQ multiplex PCR; TCRdb keeps in-frame clones, though not all of them. The data hold fewer than 3 million clones, with roughly 92% observed a single time. Partitioning of CD4+ cells yielded a CD45RA+ naive subset and a CD45RA-negative memory subset. This clone was seen once. Material: naive CD4+ T cells from PBMCs. Subset here: CD45RA+ positively selected. This TCR was sampled from a young man in good health. Some clones in this sample may be carry-over from other donors' samples. The chain combines TRBV7-9 with TRBJ2-1, with TRBD2 as a possible D gene (5 bases). CDR3 DNA sequence: TGTGCCAGCAGCTTAGCACTAGGGATCCAGAGCTACAATGAGCAGTTCTTC. Its translation: CASSLALGIQSYNEQFF.